This TCR beta chain was identified in a study of blood T cell repertoires in COVID-19. About the study: The United States, Italy and Spain were the sources of the acute and convalescent COVID-19 samples. PBMCs, B-cell-depleted T cells, or T cells provided the cDNA or gDNA that made up the material.

Under the authors' procedure: Reference gene primer amplification gave nucleated cell count estimates. The method was immunoSEQ multiplex PCR; TCRdb's version includes in-frame clones alone and lacks a portion of them. D and trimming were read from the DNA, whereas the V and J calls and clone size are those reported in that table. The sample shows more than 85,000 clones, about three quarters of them seen only once. The CDR3 contains 16 residues. Trimming cost V 6 bases and J 0 bases, with 17 bases left between them. The germline V gene has CDR1 LNHDA and CDR2 SQIVND (reference sequence). The table lists this clone with a few counts.

The rearrangement links TRBV19 to TRBJ1-2; weak D call: TRBD1 (5 bases). The sequencing sample was made of peripheral blood. The origin of this receptor is an older woman with acute or convalescent COVID-19. The CDR3 DNA reads as TGTGCCAGTAGCCCCAAGCGACAGCCCACTAACTATGGCTACACCTTC. This encodes CASSPKRQPTNYGYTF.